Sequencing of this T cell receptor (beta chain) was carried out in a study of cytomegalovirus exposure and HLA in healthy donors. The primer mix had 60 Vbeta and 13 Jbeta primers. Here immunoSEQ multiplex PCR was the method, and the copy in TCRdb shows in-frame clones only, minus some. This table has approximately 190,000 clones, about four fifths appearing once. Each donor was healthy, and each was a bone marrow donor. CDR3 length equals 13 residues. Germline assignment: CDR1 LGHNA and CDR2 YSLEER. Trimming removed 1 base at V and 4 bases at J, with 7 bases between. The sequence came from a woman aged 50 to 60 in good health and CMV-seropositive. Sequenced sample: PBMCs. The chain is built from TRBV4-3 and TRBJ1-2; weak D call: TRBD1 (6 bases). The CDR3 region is CASSQGTAYGYTF. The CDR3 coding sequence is TGCGCCAGCAGCCAAGGGACAGCCTATGGCTACACCTTC.